The T cell receptor beta chain under discussion was sequenced for a study of T cell repertoires in cytomegalovirus infection. About the research overall: Through public TCR beta signatures, both CMV infection and matching HLA type were indicated. Study results and caveats: Pooled public TCR beta family frequency picked out CMV carriers with the relevant HLA. The study found HLA-C-restricted CMV-specific TCR beta clonotypes dominating the ex vivo response.

TCRdb reprocessed the reads via MiXCR and lists one record per CDR3 protein. Here the sample spans approximately 180,000 distinct CDR3 sequences, roughly 19% being singletons. A few counts support this clonotype. Its specificity is unknown. The sequenced material came from PBMCs. This receptor was identified in a human donor in good health (CMV status not recorded). Some clones in this sample may be carry-over from other donors' samples.

CDR3 region: CASSFVSGSHGETQYF. CDR3 coding DNA: TGTGCCAGCAGTTTTGTTAGCGGGAGTCACGGAGAGACCCAGTACTTC. V is TRBV28 and J is TRBJ2-5; 9 positions agree with TRBD2. Germline V gene lookup returns CDR1 MDHEN and CDR2 SYDVKM. V gave up 3 bases and J gave up 4 bases; unmatched junction bases: 9. The CDR3 length is 16 residues.